Below are 9 T cell receptor beta chains sequenced from a single sample in a study of cytomegalovirus exposure and HLA in healthy donors. The PCR made use of 60 Vbeta and 13 Jbeta primers. Assay: immunoSEQ multiplex PCR; the TCRdb copy retains only in-frame clones and omits some. There are more than 110,000 clones in the sample; over 75% occur only once, and approximately 8.8% lies in the top ten. The sequenced sample consisted of PBMCs. Receptors originate from a woman in her 50s in good health and CMV-seropositive.

The gene calls are TRBV7-9 and TRBJ2-1, with 9 bases matching TRBD2. Germline CDR1 and CDR2: SEHNR and FQNEAQ (reference sequence). The CDR3 length is 16 residues. J lost 3 bases, V lost 3 bases, and 6 bases had no gene match. The CDR3 bases are TGTGCCAGCAGCTTGCCTGGGCGGGGGGGCTACAATGAGCAGTTCTTC. It yields the protein CASSLPGRGGYNEQFF.

J is TRBJ2-3 and V is TRBV7-2, with TRBD2 as a possible D gene (7 bases). CDR3 size: 14 residues. Germline-derived CDR1 and CDR2 are SGHTA and FQGNSA. Trimming stripped 5 bases from V and 3 bases from J, with 12 bases between. As DNA, the CDR3 is TGTGCCAGCAGCCGCGGGGGCGGGACAGATACGCAGTATTTT. It encodes CASSRGGGTDTQYF.

The genes are TRBV6-4 and TRBJ2-1; D may be TRBD2 (5 bases). The CDR3 is made up of 14 amino acids. Trimming shortened V by 4 bases and J by 3 bases, and 10 bases separated the two germline ends. CDR1 and CDR2 from the germline V gene are MRHNA and SNTAGT. CDR3 region: CASSAGSDYNEQFF. DNA for the CDR3: TGTGCCAGCAGTGCCGGTAGCGACTACAATGAGCAGTTCTTC.

This chain connects TRBV10-3 to TRBJ2-2, with D possibly being TRBD1 (5 bases). V lost 2 bases to trimming and J lost 6 bases, with 10 bases between them. The germline gives CDR1 ENHRY, CDR2 SYGVKD. The CDR3 runs 14 residues. The CDR3 region is CAISEHKQAGELFF. The CDR3 nucleotides read TGTGCCATCAGTGAGCATAAACAGGCCGGGGAGCTGTTTTTT.

This chain links TRBV28 with TRBJ2-2; 8 bases are a match to TRBD1. V gave up 4 bases and J gave up 8 bases; unmatched junction bases: 6. Germline V CDR1 and CDR2: MDHEN, SYDVKM. The CDR3 covers 14 residues. CDR3 sequence (DNA): TGTGCCAGCAGTTCCGGGACAGGAATAGGGGAGCTGTTTTTT. Amino acids: CASSSGTGIGELFF.

The chain has TRBV7-9 and TRBJ2-1; 8 nucleotides match TRBD2. Losses at the gene ends were 5 bases for V and 4 bases for J; bases not matched to a gene: 10. The germline gives CDR1 SEHNR, CDR2 FQNEAQ (reference sequence). The CDR3 spans 16 residues. The CDR3 loop reads CASSPQGTRRYNEQFF. As DNA, the CDR3 is TGTGCCAGCAGCCCCCAAGGGACTAGAAGATACAATGAGCAGTTCTTC. Combining the CDR3 with reference TRBV7-9 and TRBJ2-1 gives the whole variable domain DTGVSQNPRHKITKRGQNVTFRCDPISEHNRLYWYRQTLGQGPEFLTYFQNEAQLEKSRLLSDRFSAERPKGSFSTLEIQRTEQGDSAMYLCASSPQGTRRYNEQFFGPGTRLTVL.

The V gene is TRBV7-2, the J gene TRBJ2-7; no firm D call. V lost 5 bases and J lost 1, with 12 bases in between. This CDR3 has 14 amino acids. Germline CDR1 and CDR2: SGHTA and FQGNSA. CDR3 bases: TGTGCCAGCAGCCCCATTCTCGGTTCCTACGAGCAGTACTTC. It encodes CASSPILGSYEQYF.

The chain uses TRBV5-1 and TRBJ2-3, with a possible D match to TRBD1 (5 bases). The CDR3 length is 13 residues. Germline CDR1 SGHRS, CDR2 YFSETQ. V dropped 7 bases and J dropped 0 bases, with 9 bases sitting between them. The CDR3 loop is CASSQASTDTQYF. CDR3 bases: TGCGCCAGCTCACAGGCTAGCACAGATACGCAGTATTTT.

V is TRBV10-3 and J is TRBJ2-7, with 11 bases matching TRBD1. CDR1 ENHRY and CDR2 SYGVKD come from the germline V gene. The CDR3 has 14 amino acids. The trim removed 6 bases at V and 3 bases at J, leaving 4 bases unmatched. In nucleotides, the CDR3 is TGTGCCATCAGGGGGGACAGGGGGGGCTACGAGCAGTACTTC. This encodes CAIRGDRGGYEQYF.